This T cell receptor beta chain appears in the sequencing data of a study of CD8 T cells in ankylosing spondylitis. Study-wide results and caveats: A motif in TCR beta, a set of 8 or 9 highly homologous variants, appeared characteristic of ankylosing spondylitis blood.

Making use of molecular barcodes, quantitative 5'-RACE generated TCR beta libraries. Each CDR3 protein is one row after TCRdb ran MiXCR on the 5' RACE reads. The sample consists of 200,000 to 250,000 distinct CDR3 sequences, around 16% of them appearing once. In the case of this clonotype: Its antigen is unidentified.

The sequence derives from a male donor with ankylosing spondylitis. Material: blood, either unsorted or a sorted T cell fraction (not recorded which).

The CDR3 loop is CASSPWDIPYEQYF. Written as DNA, the CDR3 is TGTGCCAGCTCACCGTGGGACATACCGTACGAGCAGTACTTC. V gene TRBV18 combines with J gene TRBJ2-7, with D possibly matching TRBD1 (6 bases). The V gene lost 3 bases and the J gene lost 4 bases, with 13 bases spanning the gap. CDR1 is KGHSH and CDR2 is LQKENI in the germline V gene. This CDR3 is 14 amino acids long.